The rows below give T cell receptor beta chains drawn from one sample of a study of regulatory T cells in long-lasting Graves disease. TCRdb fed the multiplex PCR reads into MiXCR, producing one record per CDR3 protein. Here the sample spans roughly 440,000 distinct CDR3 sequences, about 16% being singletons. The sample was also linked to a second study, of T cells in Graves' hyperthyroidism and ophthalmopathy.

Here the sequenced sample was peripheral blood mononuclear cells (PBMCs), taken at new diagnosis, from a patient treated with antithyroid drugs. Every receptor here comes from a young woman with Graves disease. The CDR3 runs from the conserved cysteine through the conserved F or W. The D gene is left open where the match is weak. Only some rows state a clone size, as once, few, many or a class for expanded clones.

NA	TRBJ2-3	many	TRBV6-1	CASSEQQGNTQYF	TGTGCCAGCAGTGAACAACAGGGAAATACGCAGTATTTT
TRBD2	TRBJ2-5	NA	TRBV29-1	CSAGGGGETQYF	TGCAGCGCCGGCGGGGGGGGAGAGACCCAGTACTTC
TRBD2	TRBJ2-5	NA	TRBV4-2	CASSQDSGRETQYF	TGTGCCAGCAGCCAAGATAGCGGGAGAGAGACCCAGTACTTC
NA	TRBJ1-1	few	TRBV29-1	CSVDRAFF	TGCAGCGTTGACCGGGCTTTCTTT
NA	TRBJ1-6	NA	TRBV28	CASRRVTGQPLHF	TGTGCCAGCAGGCGGGTCACCGGTCAGCCCCTCCACTTT
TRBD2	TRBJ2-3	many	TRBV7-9	CASSYQRGWSTDTQYF	TGTGCCAGCAGCTACCAGCGGGGGTGGTCAACAGATACGCAGTATTTT
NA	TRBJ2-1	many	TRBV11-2	CASSLVIGGHSSYNEQFF	TGTGCCAGCAGCTTAGTAATTGGGGGTCATAGTTCCTACAATGAGCAGTTCTTC
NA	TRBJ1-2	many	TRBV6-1	CATQGGVYGYTF	TGTGCCACCCAGGGAGGGGTCTATGGCTACACCTTC
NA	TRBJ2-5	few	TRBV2	CASKDSLDRQETQYF	TGTGCCAGCAAGGACAGCCTGGACAGACAAGAGACCCAGTACTTC
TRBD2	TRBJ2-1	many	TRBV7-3	CASSFLAGEGGYNEQFF	TGTGCCAGCAGCTTCCTAGCGGGAGAGGGGGGTTACAATGAGCAGTTCTTC
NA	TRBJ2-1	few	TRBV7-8	CASSTSGLEQFF	NA
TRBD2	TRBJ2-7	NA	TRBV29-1	CSVDGLAGYEQYF	TGCAGCGTTGACGGACTAGCGGGCTACGAGCAGTACTTC
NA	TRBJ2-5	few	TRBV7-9	CASSWEIQETQYF	TGTGCCAGCAGCTGGGAGATCCAAGAGACCCAGTACTTC
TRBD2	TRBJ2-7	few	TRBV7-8	CASSRGTSASYNEQYF	TGTGCCAGCAGCCGAGGGACTAGCGCCTCCTACAATGAGCAGTACTTC
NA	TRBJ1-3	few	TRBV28	CASTVSGNTIYF	TGTGCCAGCACCGTCAGCGGAAACACCATATATTTT
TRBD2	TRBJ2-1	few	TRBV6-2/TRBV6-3	CASRSSGRGSEQFF	TGTGCCAGCAGATCTAGCGGGAGAGGGAGTGAGCAGTTCTTC
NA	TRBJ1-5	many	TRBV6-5	CASSYGGVDQPQHF	TGTGCCAGCAGTTACGGGGGAGTCGATCAGCCCCAGCATTTT
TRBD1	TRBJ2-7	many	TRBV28	CASSPRDRDEQYF	TGTGCCAGCAGTCCCCGGGACAGGGACGAGCAGTACTTC
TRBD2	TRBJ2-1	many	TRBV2	CASSPGLAGAEQFF	TGTGCCAGCAGCCCAGGACTAGCGGGAGCTGAGCAGTTCTTC
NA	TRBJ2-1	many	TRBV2	CASSEQTLQLRGEQFF	TGTGCCAGCAGTGAGCAGACGCTCCAATTGCGGGGTGAGCAGTTCTTC
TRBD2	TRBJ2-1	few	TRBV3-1	CASSHPVAREGYNEQFF	TGTGCCAGCAGCCACCCCGTGGCGAGGGAGGGGTACAATGAGCAGTTCTTC
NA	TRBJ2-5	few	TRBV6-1	CASSGTGTRQETQYF	TGTGCCAGCAGTGGAACCGGGACACGCCAAGAGACCCAGTACTTC
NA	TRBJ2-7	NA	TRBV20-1	CSARGQGSYEQYF	TGCAGTGCTAGAGGCCAGGGTAGTTACGAGCAGTACTTC
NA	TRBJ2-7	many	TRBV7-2	CASSGSVPYEQYF	TGTGCCAGCAGCGGTAGCGTCCCCTACGAGCAGTACTTC
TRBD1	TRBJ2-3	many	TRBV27	CASSYGQGSDTQYF	TGTGCCAGCAGTTATGGACAGGGTAGTGATACGCAGTATTTT
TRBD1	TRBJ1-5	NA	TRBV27	CASSTGQGQPQHF	TGTGCCAGCAGCACGGGACAGGGCCAGCCCCAGCATTTT
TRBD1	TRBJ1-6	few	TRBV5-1	CASSFGTGFNDSPLHF	TGCGCCAGCAGCTTTGGGACAGGGTTTAATGATTCACCCCTCCACTTT
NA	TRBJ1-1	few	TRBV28	CASSLFFRQPNTEAFF	TGTGCCAGCAGTTTATTCTTTAGACAGCCCAACACTGAAGCTTTCTTT
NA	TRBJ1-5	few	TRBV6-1	CASSPSRANQPQHF	TGTGCCAGCAGCCCCAGTCGGGCTAATCAGCCCCAGCATTTT
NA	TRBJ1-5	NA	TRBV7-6	CASSLSGGGYQPQHF	TGTGCCAGCAGCTTAAGCGGCGGGGGCTATCAGCCCCAGCATTTT
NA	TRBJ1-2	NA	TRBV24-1	CATSTGAYGYTF	TGTGCCACCAGTACGGGGGCCTATGGCTACACCTTC
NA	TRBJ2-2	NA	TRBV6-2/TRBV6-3	CASTQGGGSVIGELFF	TGTGCCAGCACCCAAGGGGGCGGGAGTGTGATCGGGGAGCTGTTTTTT
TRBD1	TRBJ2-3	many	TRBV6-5	CASSYWGDRVLTDTQYF	TGTGCCAGCAGTTACTGGGGGGACAGGGTGCTCACAGATACGCAGTATTTT
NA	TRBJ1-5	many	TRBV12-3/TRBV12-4	CASSTRRNNQPQHF	TGTGCCAGCAGTACTCGGAGGAACAATCAGCCCCAGCATTTT
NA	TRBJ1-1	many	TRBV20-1	CSARVGGMNTEAFF	TGCAGTGCTAGAGTCGGGGGGATGAACACTGAAGCTTTCTTT
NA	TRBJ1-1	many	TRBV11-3	CASTPLHRVTEAFF	TGTGCCAGCACCCCACTCCACAGGGTCACTGAAGCTTTCTTT
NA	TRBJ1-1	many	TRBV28	CASRPQGLGTEAFF	TGTGCCAGCAGACCACAAGGCCTGGGCACTGAAGCTTTCTTT
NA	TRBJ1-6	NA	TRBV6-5	CASSYSTGGSYNSPLHF	TGTGCCAGCAGTTACTCGACGGGGGGCTCCTATAATTCACCCCTCCACTTT
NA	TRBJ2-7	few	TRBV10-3	CAIINPNSYEQYF	TGTGCCATCATTAATCCCAACTCCTACGAGCAGTACTTC
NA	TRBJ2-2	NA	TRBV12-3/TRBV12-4	CASSFGVSGELFF	TGTGCCAGCAGTTTCGGGGTATCCGGGGAGCTGTTTTTT
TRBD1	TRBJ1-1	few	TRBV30	CAWRTRDRGVQEDTEAFF	TGTGCCTGGAGGACCCGGGACAGGGGTGTGCAAGAGGACACTGAAGCTTTCTTT
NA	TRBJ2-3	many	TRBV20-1	CSVPTRSVSDTQYF	TGCAGTGTTCCGACTAGATCCGTCTCAGATACGCAGTATTTT
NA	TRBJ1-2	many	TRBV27	CASSLQWGYGYTF	TGTGCCAGCAGTTTACAGTGGGGCTATGGCTACACCTTC